These 31 T cell receptor beta chains were all obtained from the same sample, sequenced in a study of T cells in Graves' hyperthyroidism and ophthalmopathy. Authors of the study amplified TCR beta CDR3 regions from RNA transcripts. The HTBI primer set drove a first-round RT-PCR of the TCR CDR3. TCRdb recomputed calls from the multiplex PCR reads with MiXCR, one row per CDR3 protein. The sample has about 380,000 distinct CDR3 sequences, 15% to 20% seen once. The sequencing input was blood. These receptors originate from a man aged 18 to 30 with Graves' ophthalmopathy.

This clonotype was seen at least ten times. The chain recombines TRBV12-3 or TRBV12-4 with TRBJ2-1, with D tentatively TRBD1 (5 bases). This CDR3 has 16 residues. V lost 1 base and J lost 2, with 12 bases in between. The CDR3 DNA reads as TGTGCCAGCAGTTTAGTCGGCCAGGGCCCCTACAATGAGCAGTTCTTC. It encodes CASSLVGQGPYNEQFF.

The V call is TRBV6-2 or TRBV6-3, the J call TRBJ2-1; D not resolved. The CDR3 runs to 14 residues. Trimming pared 9 bases from V and 0 bases from J, leaving 12 bases between. Germline CDR1 reads MNHEY; CDR2 reads SVGEGT. In nucleotides, the CDR3 is TGTGCCAGTCATCTGGGCAGCTCCTACAATGAGCAGTTCTTC. Protein: CASHLGSSYNEQFF.

V gene TRBV6-4 combines with J gene TRBJ1-2; a weak D match, TRBD1 (5 bases). The CDR3 runs 14 residues. Per the germline V gene, CDR1 is MRHNA and CDR2 is SNTAGT. The germline V and J ends were trimmed by 6 bases and 8 bases, with 19 bases remaining between them. CDR3: CASSIEPGQKGYTF. The CDR3 DNA reads TGTGCCAGCAGCATCGAACCGGGGCAGAAGGGCTACACCTTC.

This clonotype was detected only a few times. V is TRBV9 and J is TRBJ1-2, with 7 positions matching TRBD1. The CDR3 contains 15 residues. Germline V gene sequence: CDR1 SGDLS, CDR2 YYNGEE. V shed 0 bases, J shed 8 bases, and the junction held 10 bases outside the gene matches. The CDR3 nucleotides read TGTGCCAGCAGCGTAGCACAGGACCTACAGGGGGGCTACACCTTC. As protein: CASSVAQDLQGGYTF.

This clonotype was recorded a few times. The chain joins TRBV4-1 to TRBJ2-2, with TRBD2 matching over 7 bases. This CDR3 comprises 17 residues. V dropped 3 bases and J dropped 6; count of bases not matched to a gene: 13. The V gene's germline CDR1 is MGHRA and CDR2 YSYEKL. The CDR3 here is CASSQARSGAGSGELFF. CDR3 DNA: TGCGCCAGCAGCCAGGCCCGAAGCGGGGCGGGTTCCGGGGAGCTGTTTTTT.

This clonotype came up many times. The chain joins TRBV6-1 to TRBJ2-3; D ambiguous. The CDR3 sequence is 15 residues long. Germline loops: CDR1 MNHNS, CDR2 SASEGT. Trimming stripped 2 bases from V and 6 bases from J, with 15 bases between. The chain's CDR3 is CASSELSHPADTQYF. The DNA of the CDR3 is TGTGCCAGCAGTGAACTTTCCCACCCTGCGGATACGCAGTATTTT.

The sample holds a few counts of this clonotype. The chain employs TRBV5-1 and TRBJ2-5; D perhaps matches TRBD1 (5 bases). CDR3 length: 16 amino acids. Germline CDR1 is SGHRS and CDR2 is YFSETQ. V dropped 6 bases and J dropped 4 bases, with 22 bases sitting between them. CDR3: CASNPTQGAGVETQYF. The CDR3 bases are TGCGCCAGCAACCCCACCCAGGGCGCAGGTGTAGAGACCCAGTACTTC.

The table lists this clonotype with many counts. The genes are TRBV27 and TRBJ2-6; D remains ambiguous. The germline V gene encodes CDR1 MNHEY and CDR2 SMNVEV (reference sequence). This CDR3 is built from 15 residues. Trimming took off 4 bases at V and 0 bases at J, with 7 bases between the two ends. CDR3 sequence reads: CASSSGPSGANVLTF. The CDR3 nucleotides read TGTGCCAGCAGTTCCGGGCCCTCTGGGGCCAACGTCCTGACTTTC.

This clonotype was seen many times. Possible read error: a much larger clone is one base away. This chain joins TRBV3-1 and TRBJ1-2; no firm D call. Germline loops: CDR1 LGHDT, CDR2 YNNKEL (reference sequence). CDR3 length: 11 amino acids. V dropped 0 bases and J dropped 8 bases, with 4 bases sitting between them. The CDR3 sequence: CASSQDGGYTF. CDR3 in DNA: TGTGCCAGCAGCCAAGACGGCGGCTACACCTTC. Combining the CDR3 with reference TRBV3-1 and TRBJ1-2 gives the whole variable domain DTAVSQTPKYLVTQMGNDKSIKCEQNLGHDTMYWYKQDSKKFLKIMFSYNNKELIINETVPNRFSPKSPDKAHLNLHINSLELGDSAVYFCASSQDGGYTFGSGTRLTVV.

This clonotype has at least ten counts. V is TRBV12-3 or TRBV12-4 and J is TRBJ2-3, with a tentative D call TRBD1 (5 bases). V lost 5 bases and J 2 bases, leaving 11 bases between the germline ends. This CDR3 is 14 amino acids long. The CDR3 loop is CASSRQSLTDTQYF. The CDR3 nucleotides read TGTGCCAGCAGTCGACAGTCTCTCACAGATACGCAGTATTTT.

The chain combines TRBV5-5 with TRBJ2-2, with 11 bases lining up with TRBD2. The CDR3 is made up of 17 amino acids. CDR1 is SGHKS, CDR2 YYEKEE, per germline (reference sequence). Trimming cost V 1 base and J 3 bases; bases outside gene matches: 5. The CDR3 here is CASSLRLAGFYTGELFF. CDR3 bases: TGTGCCAGCAGCTTGCGACTAGCGGGGTTTTACACCGGGGAGCTGTTTTTT.

There are many counts of this clonotype. This chain links TRBV27 with TRBJ1-5; 8 nucleotides align to TRBD1. The junction had 5 bases not matched to a gene; V was cut back by 1 base and J by 3 bases. From germline, CDR1 is MNHEY and CDR2 SMNVEV (reference sequence). The CDR3 consists of 16 residues. The CDR3 bases are TGTGCCAGCAGTTTATATGGGACAGGCGACAATCAGCCCCAGCATTTT. Protein sequence: CASSLYGTGDNQPQHF.

The chain uses TRBV2 and TRBJ1-2, with a weak D call TRBD1 (5 bases). The V gene's germline CDR1 is SNHLY and CDR2 FYNNEI. V was cut by 11 bases and J by 3 bases, with 13 bases left in between. The CDR3 consists of 12 residues. The CDR3 sequence is CASRTGDYGYTF. CDR3 coding DNA: TGTGCCTCAAGGACGGGGGACTATGGCTACACCTTC.

This clonotype has at least ten counts. The CDR3 DNA reads as TGTGCCAGCAGCTCCGGTGGACTAGCGGGGTCCCAAGAGACCCAGTACTTC. Translating gives CASSSGGLAGSQETQYF. This chain joins TRBV11-2 and TRBJ2-5; 12 nucleotides line up with TRBD2. CDR3 length: 17 residues. Unmatched junction bases numbered 7, after V lost 4 bases and J lost 1 base. Germline V gives CDR1 SGHAT, CDR2 FQNNGV.

V gene TRBV11-3 combines with J gene TRBJ2-7; 11 positions agree with TRBD2. Germline CDR1 is SGHNT and CDR2 is YENEEA. The CDR3 runs 14 residues. Trimming cost V 5 bases and J 5 bases; bases outside gene matches: 5. The CDR3 DNA follows: TGTGCCAGCAGCCTAACTAGCGGGAGTGACGAGCAGTACTTC. Residues: CASSLTSGSDEQYF.

This clonotype was counted at least ten times. The chain links TRBV3-1 to TRBJ1-6; D gene ambiguous. The CDR3 spans 12 residues. The V end was cut by 0 bases, the J end by 10 bases, with 4 bases between. The V gene's germline CDR1 is LGHDT and CDR2 YNNKEL (reference sequence). CDR3 in amino acids: CASSQEESPLHF. In DNA form, the CDR3 reads TGTGCCAGCAGCCAAGAAGAATCACCCCTCCACTTT.

There are a few counts of this clonotype. CDR3 region: CASRGDRGRNTEAFF. CDR3 in DNA: TGCGCCAGCAGGGGGGACAGGGGTAGAAACACTGAAGCTTTCTTT. This chain joins TRBV10-2 and TRBJ1-1, with 10 bases lining up with TRBD1. This CDR3 comprises 15 residues. Germline V gene sequence: CDR1 WSHSY, CDR2 SAAADI. Trimming cost V 6 bases and J 2 bases; bases outside gene matches: 6.

This clonotype showed up just a few times. The chain couples TRBV9 to TRBJ1-2; no firm D call. Trimming took 0 bases from V and 6 from J, leaving 12 bases between them. The CDR3 contains 14 residues. Germline loops: CDR1 SGDLS, CDR2 YYNGEE. As DNA, the CDR3 is TGTGCCAGCAGCGTAGAGTCCAGAGCGGATGGCTACACCTTC. Translating it yields CASSVESRADGYTF.

This clonotype occurred a few times. The chain carries TRBV5-1 and TRBJ1-2, with TRBD1 identical over 7 bases. Germline loops: CDR1 SGHRS, CDR2 YFSETQ. The CDR3 sequence is 14 residues long. Trimming at V came to 4 bases and at J to 4 bases, leaving 7 bases not matched to a gene. The DNA for the CDR3 is TGCGCCAGCAGCCGCGACAGGGATCTCTATGGCTACACCTTC. Translating gives CASSRDRDLYGYTF.

This chain links TRBV2 with TRBJ1-6, with D perhaps matching TRBD1 (5 bases). CDR1 and CDR2 from the germline V gene are SNHLY and FYNNEI. This CDR3 spans 16 amino acids. Trimming stripped 7 bases from V and 2 bases from J, with 15 bases between. The CDR3 protein is CASKGRGATYNSPLHF. The CDR3 DNA is TGTGCCAGCAAGGGGAGAGGGGCCACCTATAATTCACCCCTCCACTTT.

This clonotype was picked up a small number of times. The V call is TRBV2, the J call TRBJ2-2; TRBD1 matches 10 bases. CDR1 and CDR2 from the germline V gene are SNHLY and FYNNEI. Trimming cost V 8 bases and J 5 bases; bases outside gene matches: 2. The CDR3 has 13 residues. This CDR3 is CASEGQGTGELFF. CDR3 sequence (DNA): TGTGCCAGCGAGGGACAGGGGACCGGGGAGCTGTTTTTT.

This clonotype has a handful of counts. The chain uses TRBV4-1 and TRBJ1-2; D not resolved. Trimming cost V 8 bases and J 8 bases, with 9 bases left between them. Germline V gene sequence: CDR1 MGHRA, CDR2 YSYEKL. The CDR3 extends over 10 amino acids. CDR3 in DNA: TGCGCCAGCCGTGGGTCCGGCTACACCTTC. It codes for CASRGSGYTF.

The chain recombines TRBV20-1 with TRBJ2-2; D gene unclear. Trimming cost V 5 bases and J 6 bases, with 19 bases left between them. There are 15 residues in the CDR3. Germline V gives CDR1 DFQATT, CDR2 SNEGSKA (reference sequence). The CDR3 spells CSASLTGRVPGELFF. The DNA of the CDR3 is TGCAGTGCTTCCTTAACCGGCCGGGTTCCCGGGGAGCTGTTTTTT.

This clonotype came up many times. The V gene is TRBV28, the J gene TRBJ2-1, with D possibly TRBD1 on 5 matching bases. Per germline, CDR1 MDHEN and CDR2 SYDVKM. The CDR3 contains 15 residues. V was cut by 5 bases and J by 6 bases, with 17 bases left in between. The CDR3 sequence is CASSPPQDMGNEQFF. CDR3 sequence (DNA): TGTGCCAGCAGTCCGCCCCAGGACATGGGCAATGAGCAGTTCTTC. Complete variable domain (other parts from reference TRBV28 and TRBJ2-1): DVKVTQSSRYLVKRTGEKVFLECVQDMDHENMFWYRQDPGLGLRLIYFSYDVKMKEKGDIPEGYSVSREKKERFSLILESASTNQTSMYLCASSPPQDMGNEQFFGPGTRLTVL.

This chain joins TRBV27 and TRBJ2-1; 7 bases fit TRBD2. CDR3 length: 15 amino acids. V lost 4 bases, J lost 5 bases, and 8 bases stayed unmatched. Looked up from germline, CDR1 is MNHEY and CDR2 is SMNVEV (reference sequence). CDR3 sequence (DNA): TGTGCCAGCAGTTCCCTAGCGGACAAAGACAATGAGCAGTTCTTC. Translation gives CASSSLADKDNEQFF.

Comments on this clonotype: A much larger clone differs by one base, so this may be a read error. V gene TRBV6-2 or TRBV6-3 combines with J gene TRBJ2-5, with a weak D call TRBD2 (6 bases). There are 15 residues in the CDR3. V dropped 0 bases and J dropped 1 base, with 9 bases sitting between them. Germline assignment: CDR1 MNHEY and CDR2 SVGEGT. In DNA form, the CDR3 reads TGTGCCAGCAGTTACTCGGGGACTGCCCAAGAGACCCAGTACTTC. Amino acids: CASSYSGTAQETQYF.

Comments on this clonotype: Since a much larger clone is just one base distant, this may be a read error. This chain uses TRBV25-1 with TRBJ1-5; the D is unclear. Germline V gene sequence: CDR1 MGHDK, CDR2 SYGVNS. Trimming cost V 7 bases and J 4 bases, with 14 bases left between them. The CDR3 is 14 residues long. The DNA of the CDR3 is TGTGCCAGCAAAAACACACGGTTAAATCAGCCCCAGCATTTT. Protein sequence: CASKNTRLNQPQHF.

This clonotype has ten or more counts. The rearrangement uses TRBV7-9 and TRBJ2-1, with TRBD1 matching 9 bases. From germline, CDR1 is SEHNR and CDR2 FQNEAQ (reference sequence). This CDR3 spans 13 amino acids. The J segment lost 7 bases and the V segment lost 6 bases, leaving 4 bases of the junction unmatched. The CDR3, as DNA: TGTGCCAGCAGTGGACAGGGGCAGAATGAGCAGTTCTTC. Translated, it gives CASSGQGQNEQFF. The variable domain in full, with the rest retrieved from reference TRBV7-9 and TRBJ2-1, is DTGVSQNPRHKITKRGQNVTFRCDPISEHNRLYWYRQTLGQGPEFLTYFQNEAQLEKSRLLSDRFSAERPKGSFSTLEIQRTEQGDSAMYLCASSGQGQNEQFFGPGTRLTVL.

This clonotype was seen repeatedly, ten times or more. The CDR3 here is CASGAAYEQYF. The CDR3 region has the DNA TGTGCCAGCGGAGCAGCCTACGAGCAGTACTTC. The chain recombines TRBV9 with TRBJ2-7; D gene ambiguous. V was clipped by 7 bases and J by 2 bases, with 7 bases between them. CDR3 length equals 11 residues. Germline assignment: CDR1 SGDLS and CDR2 YYNGEE.

This clonotype was recorded many times. The chain combines TRBV12-3 or TRBV12-4 with TRBJ2-3; D tentatively reads TRBD1 or TRBD2 (6 bases each). There are 15 residues in the CDR3. Trimming took off 0 bases at V and 1 base at J, with 8 bases between the two ends. CDR3 in DNA: TGTGCCAGCAGTTTAGCGGGGGGCCGCACAGATACGCAGTATTTT. Residues: CASSLAGGRTDTQYF.

This clonotype came up many times. J is TRBJ2-3 and V is TRBV6-2 or TRBV6-3; the match to TRBD1 covers 10 bases. V lost 4 bases, J lost 4 bases, and 8 bases stayed unmatched. The germline V gene has CDR1 MNHEY and CDR2 SVGEGT. The CDR3 sequence is 16 residues long. The CDR3 DNA is TGTGCCAGCAGTTCCTCGGACAGGGGGTTAGCAGATACGCAGTATTTT. Translating it yields CASSSSDRGLADTQYF.